The present T cell receptor (beta chain) was sequenced within a study of response to subunit inactivated influenza vaccine listed by TCRdb under 2018. With regard to the full study: Deep quantitative profiling of the T cell receptor repertoire was used in the study to follow responses to a trivalent subunit inactivated influenza vaccine. Overall study outcomes, separate from this receptor: The authors suggested that each seasonal influenza vaccination may recruit only a limited number of new T cells.

For this clonotype: The antigen it recognizes is unknown. Base qualities are not recorded, but no much larger clone differs from it by a single base.

The time point label, as the study defines it: 45 to 55 days after influenza vaccine administration. The receptor library was made with RT-PCR. TCRdb shows the sequencer as Illumina HiSeq 2500. Using fastp at Q25 and MiXCR, TCRdb reprocessed the public reads and kept productive beta chains. All rows with the same CDR3 protein become a single entry with the most common DNA and genes. This sample comprises over 400,000 distinct CDR3 sequences, approximately 9.9% of them detected only once. Approximately 12% of the sample comes from the top ten. The germline V gene gives CDR1 as MNHNS and CDR2 as SASEGT. The CDR3, from cysteine to phenylalanine, totals 15 residues. The only DNA kept is the CDR3, 45 bases in frame from the first base. Relative to germline, V is missing 6 bases and J is missing 2 bases, with 7 bases of the junction outside any gene match.

This clonotype originated in a man over 45 who received an inactivated influenza vaccine. Donor details come from another sample of the same person, matched by shared clones. The chain is assembled from TRBV6-1 and TRBJ1-2; the central 9 bases match TRBD1. The source material was PBMCs from blood, sampled more than 35 days after vaccination. In nucleotides, the sequence is TGTGCCAGCAGCCTAGGGACAGGGTGGAACTATGGCTACACCTTC. It is translated as CASSLGTGWNYGYTF.